These T cell receptor beta chains were read from a single sample in a study of graft-versus-host responses after intestinal transplantation. Assay: immunoSEQ multiplex PCR; the TCRdb copy retains only in-frame clones and omits some. In the table there are about 20,000 clones, approximately 45% of which are singletons. Source: alloreactive CD4+ T cells from a mixed lymphocyte reaction culture, taken before intestinal transplant. The receptors were sampled from a human patient who received an intestinal transplant. The CDR3 runs from the conserved cysteine through the conserved F or W. The D gene is left open where the match is weak. Part of the rows lack a size; the others show once, few, many or a class for expanded clones.

>.|.|TRBV18|TRBJ1-1
CASVAGVYAEAFF
TGTGCCAGCGTTGCAGGGGTGTACGCTGAAGCTTTCTTT
>.|.|TRBV9|TRBJ1-2
CASSVGPGGGYGYTF
TGTGCCAGCAGCGTTGGGCCGGGGGGAGGCTATGGCTACACCTTC
>.|.|TRBV15|TRBJ1-1
CATRRELNTEAFF
TGTGCCACCAGGAGGGAATTGAACACTGAAGCTTTCTTT
>TRBD2|.|TRBV10-3|TRBJ2-2
CATTHGPGGLFF
TGTGCCACCACACACGGCCCGGGAGGGCTGTTTTTT
>TRBD1|once|TRBV2|TRBJ2-3
CASSKDRGSADTQYF
TGTGCCAGCAGTAAGGACAGGGGTAGTGCAGATACGCAGTATTTT
>.|few|TRBV6-6|TRBJ2-3
CASSYGEALSTDTQYF
TGTGCCAGCAGTTACGGGGAGGCACTGAGCACAGATACGCAGTATTTT
>TRBD2|few|TRBV5-1|TRBJ2-2
CASSPGLAGGLGGELFF
TGCGCCAGCAGCCCCGGACTAGCGGGGGGGCTGGGCGGGGAGCTGTTTTTT
>TRBD2|.|TRBV6-1|TRBJ2-7
CASTRTSGPYEQYF
TGTGCCAGCACCAGGACTAGCGGACCCTACGAGCAGTACTTC
>.|.|TRBV27|TRBJ1-5
CARGRPGVISPQHF
TGTGCCAGAGGGAGACCGGGAGTCATATCGCCCCAGCATTTT
>.|.|TRBV4-1|TRBJ2-6
CASSQVVRGSGANVLTF
TGCGCCAGCAGCCAAGTGGTCAGGGGCTCTGGGGCCAACGTCCTGACTTTC
>.|.|TRBV2|TRBJ1-5
CASSRDTSNQPQHF
TGTGCCAGCAGTCGAGACACTAGCAATCAGCCCCAGCATTTT
>.|.|TRBV18|TRBJ1-3
CASSPAGEGNTIYF
TGTGCCAGCTCACCAGCAGGGGAAGGAAACACCATATATTTT
>TRBD1|once|TRBV19|TRBJ1-1
CASSADRDTEAFF
TGTGCCAGTAGTGCGGACAGGGACACTGAAGCTTTCTTT
>TRBD1|few|TRBV6-5|TRBJ1-6
CASRVQGAVISPLHF
TGTGCCAGCAGAGTACAGGGGGCGGTCATTTCACCCCTCCACTTT
>.|once|TRBV5-1|TRBJ2-3
CASSSPGSWDTQYF
TGCGCCAGCAGCTCCCCGGGGAGTTGGGATACGCAGTATTTT
>.|.|TRBV5-1|TRBJ2-3
CASSLGTGWGTDTQYF
TGCGCCAGCAGCTTAGGTACAGGGTGGGGCACAGATACGCAGTATTTT
>.|.|TRBV2|TRBJ1-1
CASIQEWTTEAFF
TGTGCCAGCATACAGGAATGGACCACTGAAGCTTTCTTT
>TRBD1|.|TRBV6-5|TRBJ1-6
CASSPGTGVNSPLHF
TGTGCCAGCAGCCCCGGGACAGGGGTAAATTCACCCCTCCACTTT
>.|.|TRBV6-6|TRBJ2-4
CASKPGPLKSYIQYF
TGTGCCAGCAAACCGGGTCCCCTTAAGTCGTACATTCAGTACTTC
>TRBD2|medium-sized|TRBV4-2|TRBJ2-3
CASSQAAGGTGDTQYF
TGTGCCAGCAGCCAAGCGGCGGGGGGGACCGGGGATACGCAGTATTTT
>.|.|TRBV7-2|TRBJ2-5
CASSPGWTTQETQYF
TGTGCCAGCAGCCCCGGCTGGACAACACAAGAGACCCAGTACTTC
>.|.|TRBV29-1|TRBJ1-4
CSVKRQINEKLFF
TGCAGCGTCAAAAGACAGATAAATGAAAAACTGTTTTTT
>.|few|TRBV5-4|TRBJ2-7
CASSLDPGKYEQYF
TGTGCCAGCAGCTTGGACCCAGGGAAGTACGAGCAGTACTTC
>.|.|TRBV15|TRBJ1-2
CATSRDTGWGNYGYTF
TGTGCCACCAGCAGAGATACGGGGTGGGGTAACTATGGCTACACCTTC
>TRBD1|.|TRBV7-6|TRBJ1-1
CASSQDRDTEAFF
TGTGCCAGCAGCCAAGACAGGGACACTGAAGCTTTCTTT
>.|.|TRBV5-4|TRBJ2-3
CASSGGGPSADTQYF
TGTGCCAGCAGCGGGGGGGGGCCTTCGGCCGATACGCAGTATTTT
>TRBD2|few|TRBV18|TRBJ2-3
CASSPGLLNTDTQYF
TGTGCCAGCTCCCCGGGACTACTCAACACAGATACGCAGTATTTT
>TRBD1|few|TRBV11-2|TRBJ1-5
CASSLDRGRGQPQHF
TGTGCCAGCAGCTTGGACAGGGGTCGAGGCCAGCCCCAGCATTTT
>.|few|TRBV21-1|TRBJ2-3
CASSSRTSGGPCTDTQYF
TGTGCCAGCAGCTCGAGGACTAGCGGGGGCCCCTGCACAGATACGCAGTATTTT
>.|medium-sized|TRBV6-5|TRBJ1-2
CASRGWGGRVVGYTF
TGTGCCAGCAGAGGATGGGGGGGGCGAGTTGTCGGCTACACCTTC
>.|.|TRBV14|TRBJ2-1
CASSQDRGSYNEQFF
TGTGCCAGCAGCCAAGACAGGGGCTCCTACAATGAGCAGTTCTTC
>TRBD1|.|TRBV19|TRBJ1-1
CASQGRTEAFF
TGTGCCTCACAGGGGAGGACTGAAGCTTTCTTT
>.|few|TRBV2|TRBJ2-1
CASSSEYNEQFF
TGTGCCAGCAGCTCCGAGTACAATGAGCAGTTCTTC
>.|.|TRBV6-5|TRBJ1-6
CASRPPTGENSPLHF
TGTGCCAGCCGCCCACCGACAGGTGAAAATTCACCCCTCCACTTT
>TRBD1|.|TRBV11-3|TRBJ2-5
CASSPGAQGYGTQYF
TGTGCCAGCAGCCCAGGAGCACAGGGGTATGGGACCCAGTACTTC
>.|.|TRBV6-6|TRBJ1-2
CASRGQTNDGYTF
TGTGCCAGCAGAGGGCAGACTAATGATGGCTACACCTTC
>.|.|TRBV2|TRBJ1-2
CASSFSLQGTFYGYTF
TGTGCCAGCAGTTTTTCCCTACAGGGAACTTTCTATGGCTACACCTTC
>TRBD2|few|TRBV7-2|TRBJ2-4
CASSPGAGGLVKNIQYF
TGTGCCAGCAGCCCAGGGGCGGGGGGGCTTGTCAAAAACATTCAGTACTTC
>TRBD1|.|TRBV5-6|TRBJ2-2
CASSLGGTGGTGELFF
TGTGCCAGCAGCTTGGGAGGGACAGGGGGCACCGGGGAGCTGTTTTTT
>.|.|TRBV5-1|TRBJ1-1
CASSLGGGLNTEAFF
TGCGCCAGCAGCTTGGGCGGGGGGCTGAACACTGAAGCTTTCTTT